These 2 T cell receptor beta chains share one sample of origin, sequenced in a study of blood T cell repertoires in COVID-19. Assay used: immunoSEQ multiplex PCR; TCRdb lists only in-frame clones, some missing. The sample carries about 170,000 clones, 65% to 90% recorded once. The sequencing input was PBMCs or T cells enriched from blood (not recorded which). Source of these receptors: a man aged 45-65 years who had recovered from COVID-19.

CDR3 bases: TGTGCCAGCAGTTACTCAGAAGCAGGAAATTCACCCCTCCACTTT. It codes for CASSYSEAGNSPLHF. The chain combines TRBV6-5 with TRBJ1-6, with unresolved D. Germline CDR1 and CDR2: MNHEY and SVGAGI. Trimming left V 0 bases short and J 7 bases short, with 10 bases between. The CDR3 has 15 residues.

The chain is built from TRBV2 and TRBJ2-3; 10 nucleotides match TRBD1. This CDR3 region has 14 residues. After removal of 6 bases from V and 6 bases from J, the junction contained 6 bases not matched to a gene. CDR1 and CDR2 from the germline V gene are SNHLY and FYNNEI. CDR3 sequence (DNA): TGTGCCAGCAGGGAGACAGGGGGCTCCGATACGCAGTATTTT. It codes for CASRETGGSDTQYF.